Described below is a single T cell receptor (beta chain) sequence and its context. Its antigen is still unknown. Some clones are missing from TCRdb's copy, which holds only in-frame ones; the method was immunoSEQ multiplex PCR. The sample has roughly 120,000 clones, over 75% seen once; the top ten hold around 5.5%. The sample comes from a study of a mutant IDH1 vaccine in newly diagnosed glioma. The wider study: Patients came in for eight vaccinations, in weeks 1, 3, 5, 7, 11, 15, 19 and 23. Vaccine dosing followed radiotherapy by 4-6 weeks, or accompanied temozolomide cycles. The earlier regimen, radiotherapy, temozolomide, or both, was most often both.

Time point indicated: week 11, during vaccination. The study gave 300 ug of mutant IDH1 20-mer peptide per vaccine dose, with topical imiquimod. Donors harbored newly found WHO grade 3 or 4 IDH1-mutant, ATRX-lost astrocytomas. The length of the CDR3 is 14 residues. Unmatched junction bases numbered 7, after V lost 4 bases and J lost 7 bases. Germline assignment: CDR1 MNHEY and CDR2 SVGAGI. The source was PBMCs, collected from a glioma patient whose treatment included an IDH1 peptide vaccine. The rearrangement joins TRBV6-5 to TRBJ1-1, with TRBD1 identical over 9 bases. This TCR was sampled from a man between 40 and 49 years old with glioma. As DNA, the CDR3 is TGTGCCAGCAGTTTCCACGGGACAGGGTATGAAGCTTTCTTT. As protein: CASSFHGTGYEAFF.